This TCR beta chain originates from a study of T cells in localized non-small cell lung cancer (dated by TCRdb to the early 2020s). Context from the whole study: The study examined T cell repertoires in roughly 240 patients with early-stage NSCLC and compared tumors with uninvolved tumor-adjacent lungs. NSCLC patients had a mean age of approximately 70 years, and approximately 140 were male and some 98 female. The cohort comprised approximately 240 treatment-naïve NSCLC patients with resected, localized lung tumors. The research as a whole found: Multi-region tumor sequencing was not performed, so intratumor heterogeneity could not be excluded. Uninvolved tumor-adjacent lung showed the highest T cell clonality, higher than tumor, which suggests more focused antigenic responses in the uninvolved tumor-adjacent lung. Higher blood T cell density associated with longer overall survival, while higher adjacent-lung clonality associated with shorter survival. Because the study design was exploratory, TCR variables were selected using unadjusted p-values without false-discovery rate correction. A median of roughly 58 of the top 100 tumor clones were detected in paired uninvolved adjacent lung, and some 30 of these tumor clones were also found among the top 100 clones of the paired uninvolved adjacent lung.

At diagnosis, tumor, uninvolved tumor-adjacent lung and peripheral blood were collected and then preserved as a mix of FFPE and fresh-frozen material. For TCR repertoire profiling, blood samples were analyzed in the form of peripheral blood mononuclear cells. The immunoSEQ Assay was used to sequence TCR beta CDR3 regions from DNA. The paper's processing steps were these. T cell density was computed as TCR beta template counts normalized to usable DNA estimated by amplifying housekeeping genes. Using the preseqR package, richness was estimated by extrapolating to 120,000 templates for tissue samples and 400,000 templates for PBMC samples. Clonality was defined by subtracting Pielou's evenness from one. To identify tissue-enriched TCRs, differential abundance testing was run on productive amino-acid clonotypes with a minimum total count of 5 and an alpha of 0.1. Repertoire overlap between compartments was quantified with the Jaccard Index and Morisita Overlap Index. GLIPH clustered TCR beta CDR3s with public tetramer-defined viral CDR3s; viral motifs required at least three viral sequences plus V-gene enrichment. TCRdb mirrors the immuneACCESS table, restricted to in-frame sequences. Some clones are absent from its copies; in checked studies, under half trace to an unresolved V gene, and the reason for the others is unknown. V, J and clone size are taken as reported in that table, and D and trimming were inferred from the DNA itself. Within this sample are around 19,000 clones, with 75% to 90% of them counted one time only. The ten largest make up 9.5% to 15% of the sample.

Note on this clone: It lacks a known antigen. Base-call qualities are not available, and no considerably larger clone is one nucleotide away.

This sequence originates from a man aged 35-75 years with stage II squamous cell lung carcinoma. Specimen: PBMCs, collected before any cancer treatment.

The nucleotide sequence is given as TGTGCCAGCAGCTTAGCCGACTATGAGCAGTTCTTC. This yields the protein CASSLADYEQFF. The chain is made from TRBV7-3 and TRBJ2-1, with no D gene named confidently. Taken from cysteine to phenylalanine, the CDR3 has 12 residues. Only CDR3 DNA remains: 36 bases, in frame from the first base. Looking up the germline V gene yields CDR1 SGHTA and CDR2 FQGTGA. V gives up 2 bases and J gives up 8 bases, and the segment between their germline ends measures 7 bases.